The T cell receptor beta chain under discussion was sequenced for a study of blood T cell repertoires in COVID-19. Background on the study: The United States, Italy and Spain supplied acute and convalescent COVID-19 samples. PBMCs, B-cell-depleted T cells, or T cells were the source of the cDNA or gDNA that made up the material.

The CDR3 is 14 amino acids. From germline, CDR1 is KGHSH and CDR2 LQKENI. V lost 2 bases to trimming and J lost 6 bases; unmatched junction nucleotides: 6. As processed by the authors: Reference gene primer amplification in the assay estimated nucleated cell counts. Repertoires were generated with immunoSEQ multiplex PCR, while TCRdb's copy carries only in-frame clones and drops some. That table supplies the V and J calls and clone size; D and trimming were determined from the DNA. The sample holds approximately 300,000 clones, around four fifths seen once. This chain connects TRBV18 to TRBJ1-1, with 7 bases aligning to TRBD1. The sequencing sample was made of peripheral blood. The receptor was isolated from a woman aged 45-59 years with acute or convalescent COVID-19. Here the CDR3 DNA reads TGTGCCAGCTCACCAACAGGGGAGGTTGCTGAAGCTTTCTTT. It yields the protein CASSPTGEVAEAFF.